The clone carrying this TCR beta chain was counted between two and nine times. Its antigen is as yet unknown. These data are taken from a study of T cell repertoires in cytomegalovirus infection. The wider study: From public TCR beta signatures came an indication of both CMV infection and matching HLA type. Whole-study results and caveats: Public TCR beta family frequency separated CMV-and-HLA carriers, including in an independent cohort.

TCRdb ran MiXCR on the reads and lists one entry per CDR3 protein. Of some 680,000 distinct CDR3 sequences detected, roughly 36% appear once; the ten largest clones hold about 2.8%. Sequenced input: PBMCs. The TCR sequence derives from a human donor in good health (CMV status not recorded). Some clones in this sample may be carry-over from other donors' samples.

In DNA, the CDR3 is TGTGCCAGTAGTTGGGAGTTCGGGGAGCTGTTTTTT. It encodes CASSWEFGELFF. The chain recombines TRBV19 with TRBJ2-2; weak D call: TRBD2 (5 bases). CDR3 length equals 12 residues. Looked up from germline, CDR1 is LNHDA and CDR2 is SQIVND (reference sequence). The ends were cut back, 5 bases at V and 7 bases at J, with 8 bases in the middle. The entire variable domain, with the rest obtained from reference TRBV19 and TRBJ2-2, is as follows: DGGITQSPKYLFRKEGQNVTLSCEQNLNHDAMYWYRQDPGQGLRLIYYSQIVNDFQKGDIAEGYSVSREKKESFPLTVTSAQKNPTAFYLCASSWEFGELFFGEGSRLTVL.